This TCR beta chain came from a study of neurological immune-mediated disorders. This clonotype occurred many times. This CDR3 has 16 residues. Germline CDR1 and CDR2: SGHRS and YFSETQ. V was pared by 4 bases and J by 4 bases, with 17 bases between. MiXCR, applied by TCRdb to the 5' RACE reads, yields one record per CDR3 protein. The sample consists of more than 70,000 distinct CDR3 sequences, 10% to 13% of them appearing once. The source material was PBMCs. The chain joins TRBV5-1 to TRBJ2-2, with D perhaps being TRBD1 or TRBD2 (5 bases each). The TCR was taken from a man between 40 and 49 years old in good health. CDR3 protein: CASSHGTGAGTGELFF. CDR3 nucleotides: TGCGCCAGCAGCCACGGGACCGGCGCTGGCACCGGGGAGCTGTTTTTT.